A selection of T cell receptor beta chains follows, all from one sample in a study of blood T cell repertoires in COVID-19. Generated by immunoSEQ multiplex PCR, the TCRdb table keeps only in-frame clones and is missing some. The table has roughly 220,000 clones, under 90% seen once. The sample taken for sequencing was peripheral blood. All receptors derive from a woman aged 55 to 70 who had recovered from COVID-19. Both conserved end residues are trimmed from each CDR3. Each record gives: J gene, V gene, CDR3 protein.

J gene: TRBJ2-5
V gene: TRBV7-8
CDR3 protein: ASSLNQGSGETQY

J gene: TRBJ2-1
V gene: TRBV18
CDR3 protein: ASSPTGTDQF

J gene: TRBJ1-1
V gene: TRBV13
CDR3 protein: ASSFGDRGRGTEAF

J gene: TRBJ2-2
V gene: TRBV5-1
CDR3 protein: ASQRGTGELF

J gene: TRBJ2-7
V gene: TRBV5-1
CDR3 protein: ASSPLTEMIDYEQY

J gene: TRBJ2-3
V gene: TRBV30
CDR3 protein: AWSGGGADTQY

J gene: TRBJ2-1
V gene: TRBV18
CDR3 protein: ASSSMTDNEQF

J gene: TRBJ2-5
V gene: TRBV3-1/TRBV3-2
CDR3 protein: ASSQPLAGRFQETQY

J gene: TRBJ2-5
V gene: TRBV11-3
CDR3 protein: ASSLGQQETQY

J gene: TRBJ1-1
V gene: TRBV12-3/TRBV12-4
CDR3 protein: ASRLTLNTEAF

J gene: TRBJ2-7
V gene: TRBV5-1
CDR3 protein: ASSLTQGAMGEQY

J gene: TRBJ2-1
V gene: TRBV14
CDR3 protein: ASSRTGTWGREQF

J gene: TRBJ2-7
V gene: TRBV30
CDR3 protein: ACPPAGEQY

J gene: TRBJ1-3
V gene: TRBV30
CDR3 protein: AWSVSGAAIY

J gene: TRBJ2-7
V gene: TRBV2
CDR3 protein: ASTPDRGTTYEQY

J gene: TRBJ1-1
V gene: TRBV5-4
CDR3 protein: ASSFAGGTEAF

J gene: TRBJ1-4
V gene: TRBV2
CDR3 protein: ASSFGGGGKEKLF

J gene: TRBJ1-2
V gene: TRBV19
CDR3 protein: ASRSGRGANYGYT

J gene: TRBJ2-1
V gene: TRBV6-5
CDR3 protein: ASSYEDSAYNEQF

J gene: TRBJ1-1
V gene: TRBV2
CDR3 protein: ASSLRVAF

J gene: TRBJ1-1
V gene: TRBV7-3
CDR3 protein: ASSFNRETEAF

J gene: TRBJ1-6
V gene: TRBV11-2
CDR3 protein: ASARDYNSPLH

J gene: TRBJ2-6
V gene: TRBV13
CDR3 protein: ASSFLSGANVLT

J gene: TRBJ2-7
V gene: TRBV19
CDR3 protein: ASSTLPGQGDYEQY